These 10 T cell receptor beta chains originate from one sample sequenced in a study of control samples from healthy donors and cancer patients. TCRdb's table, derived via immunoSEQ multiplex PCR, lists solely in-frame clones and lacks some. The profile shows roughly 160,000 clones, 88% of them singletons. Sequencing input: blood. The receptors were sampled from a woman aged 30 to 39 in good health.

In nucleotides, the CDR3 is TGTGCCAGCAGCGTATTATCTAGGGGGCAGGGAAATGAGCAGTTCTTC. This encodes CASSVLSRGQGNEQFF. This chain connects TRBV9 to TRBJ2-1, with 7 bases that match TRBD1. Germline CDR1 and CDR2: SGDLS and YYNGEE. The CDR3 totals 16 residues. J lost 7 bases, V lost 1 base, and 11 bases had no gene match.

V gene TRBV7-2 combines with J gene TRBJ1-2, with 7 positions matching TRBD1. This CDR3 is built from 15 residues. Germline CDR1 SGHTA, CDR2 FQGNSA. Trimming removed 5 bases from V and 4 bases from J; junction bases left unmatched: 10. CDR3 nucleotide sequence: TGTGCCAGCAGCCTACCGGGACAGCTGAGCTATGGCTACACCTTC. Protein product: CASSLPGQLSYGYTF.

The chain has TRBV7-9 and TRBJ2-7; D is uncertain. Germline CDR1 is SEHNR and CDR2 is FQNEAQ (reference sequence). Trimming pared 8 bases from V and 5 bases from J, leaving 16 bases between. The CDR3 covers 13 residues. The CDR3 reads CASGLLVGDEQYV. The DNA for the CDR3 is TGTGCCAGCGGCCTCCTAGTTGGGGACGAGCAGTACGTC.

Here the CDR3 DNA reads TGTGCCAGCAGTGTAGCGGGAGGCCGTACTAGCACAGATACGCAGTATTTT. This gives the protein CASSVAGGRTSTDTQYF. The chain joins TRBV6-1 to TRBJ2-3; TRBD2 agrees at 10 bases. In germline, CDR1 is MNHNS, CDR2 SASEGT. V shed 4 bases and J 0 bases; nucleotides not matched to a gene: 7. The CDR3 spans 17 residues.

The J gene is TRBJ2-2, the V gene TRBV6-5; D not resolved. Germline assignment: CDR1 MNHEY and CDR2 SVGAGI. This CDR3 is built from 13 residues. Trimming pared 5 bases from V and 1 base from J, leaving 5 bases between. The CDR3 protein is CASSPRNTGELFF. The CDR3 DNA sequence: TGTGCCAGCAGTCCAAGGAACACCGGGGAGCTGTTTTTT.

The J gene is TRBJ1-5, the V gene TRBV28; D remains ambiguous. V was cut by 1 base and J by 0 bases, with 10 bases left in between. The germline V gene encodes CDR1 MDHEN and CDR2 SYDVKM. The CDR3 runs 16 residues. The CDR3 region is CASSLLQPNSNQPQHF. The CDR3 bases are TGTGCCAGCAGTTTATTACAGCCTAATAGCAATCAGCCCCAGCATTTT.

The chain has TRBV7-9 and TRBJ2-5; no definite D call. CDR1 SEHNR and CDR2 FQNEAQ come from the germline V gene (reference sequence). The CDR3 has 14 amino acids. Trimming left V 5 bases short and J 1 base short, with 11 bases between. CDR3: CASSTDRFQETQYF. The DNA of the CDR3 is TGTGCCAGCAGCACGGACCGATTCCAAGAGACCCAGTACTTC.

V usage is TRBV6-5 and J usage is TRBJ1-1, with D hard to call. The CDR3 length is 13 residues. The germline V gene has CDR1 MNHEY and CDR2 SVGAGI. With 6 bases removed from V and 5 bases from J, the gap between germline ends came to 13 bases. DNA of the CDR3: TGTGCCAGCAGGGACCTCAGAGTAACTGAAGCTTTCTTT. This encodes CASRDLRVTEAFF.

The J gene is TRBJ2-7, the V gene TRBV28; tentative D call: TRBD2 (5 bases). V dropped 0 bases and J dropped 0 bases, with 6 bases sitting between them. Per germline, CDR1 MDHEN and CDR2 SYDVKM. There are 14 residues in the CDR3. The DNA for the CDR3 is TGTGCCAGCAGTTTATGGGGGAGCTCCTACGAGCAGTACTTC. Residues: CASSLWGSSYEQYF. Variable domain in full (rest from reference TRBV28 and TRBJ2-7): DVKVTQSSRYLVKRTGEKVFLECVQDMDHENMFWYRQDPGLGLRLIYFSYDVKMKEKGDIPEGYSVSREKKERFSLILESASTNQTSMYLCASSLWGSSYEQYFGPGTRLTVT.

V is TRBV5-1 and J is TRBJ1-2; possibly TRBD1 for D (5 bases). Trimming cost V 0 bases and J 5 bases, with 11 bases left between them. Germline-derived CDR1 and CDR2 are SGHRS and YFSETQ. This CDR3 comprises 14 residues. This chain's CDR3 is CASSLAGTEYGYTF. The CDR3 bases are TGCGCCAGCAGCTTGGCCGGGACTGAGTATGGCTACACCTTC.